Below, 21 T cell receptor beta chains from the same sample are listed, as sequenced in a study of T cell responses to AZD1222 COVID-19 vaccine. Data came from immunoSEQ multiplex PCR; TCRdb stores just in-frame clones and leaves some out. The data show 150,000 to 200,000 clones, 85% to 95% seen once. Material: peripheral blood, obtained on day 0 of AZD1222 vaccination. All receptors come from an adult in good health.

For the CDR3, the DNA is TGCGCCAGCAGCCAAGAGGGACAGGTCCTCAATCAGCCCCAGCATTTT. Translation: CASSQEGQVLNQPQHF. The chain carries TRBV4-1 and TRBJ1-5; 8 bases line up with TRBD1. The CDR3 has 16 amino acids. The germline V gene has CDR1 MGHRA and CDR2 YSYEKL. Unmatched junction bases numbered 4, after V lost 0 bases and J lost 3 bases.

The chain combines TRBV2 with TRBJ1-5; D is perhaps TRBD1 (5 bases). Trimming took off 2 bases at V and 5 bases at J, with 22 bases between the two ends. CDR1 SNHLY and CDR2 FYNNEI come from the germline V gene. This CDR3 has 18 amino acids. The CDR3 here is CASSESGRGREPDQPQHF. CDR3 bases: TGTGCCAGCAGTGAATCAGGAAGGGGCAGGGAGCCTGATCAGCCCCAGCATTTT.

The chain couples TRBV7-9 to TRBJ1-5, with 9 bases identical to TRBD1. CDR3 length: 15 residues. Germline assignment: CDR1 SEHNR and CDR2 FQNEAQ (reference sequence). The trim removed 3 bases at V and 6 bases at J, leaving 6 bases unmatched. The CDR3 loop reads CASSFGQGPRQPQHF. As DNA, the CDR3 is TGTGCCAGCAGCTTCGGACAGGGGCCCCGTCAGCCCCAGCATTTT.

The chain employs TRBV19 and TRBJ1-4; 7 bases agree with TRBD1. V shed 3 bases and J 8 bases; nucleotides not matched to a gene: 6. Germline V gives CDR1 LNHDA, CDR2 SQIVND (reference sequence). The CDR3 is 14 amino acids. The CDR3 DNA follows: TGTGCCAGTAGTATCAGGGGGGGCGGCGAAAAACTGTTTTTT. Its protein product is CASSIRGGGEKLFF.

CDR3 sequence (DNA): TGCGCCAGCAGCTTGAGAGGGCCTGGGGGGAATGAGCAGTTCTTC. This encodes CASSLRGPGGNEQFF. The chain links TRBV5-1 to TRBJ2-1, with a tentative D call TRBD2 (6 bases). V shed 1 base and J shed 7 bases, with 15 bases lying between them. This CDR3 is 15 amino acids long. Germline V gene lookup returns CDR1 SGHRS and CDR2 YFSETQ.

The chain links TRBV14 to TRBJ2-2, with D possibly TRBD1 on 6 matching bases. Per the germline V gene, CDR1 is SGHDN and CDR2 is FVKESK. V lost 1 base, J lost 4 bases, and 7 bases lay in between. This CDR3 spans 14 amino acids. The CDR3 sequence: CASSQGGPTGELFF. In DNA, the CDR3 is TGTGCCAGCAGCCAAGGGGGGCCCACCGGGGAGCTGTTTTTT.

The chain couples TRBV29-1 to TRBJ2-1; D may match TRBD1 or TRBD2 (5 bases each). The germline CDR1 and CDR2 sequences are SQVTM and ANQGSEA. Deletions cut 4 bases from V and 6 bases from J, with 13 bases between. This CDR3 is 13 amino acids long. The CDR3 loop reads CSVGPGPLNEQFF. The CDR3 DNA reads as TGCAGCGTTGGGCCGGGGCCGCTCAATGAGCAGTTCTTC.

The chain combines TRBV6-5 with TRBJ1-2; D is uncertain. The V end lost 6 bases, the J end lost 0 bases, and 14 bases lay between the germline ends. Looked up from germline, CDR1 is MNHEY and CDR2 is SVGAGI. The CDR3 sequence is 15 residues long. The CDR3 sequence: CASSSTMKANYGYTF. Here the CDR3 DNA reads TGTGCCAGCAGCAGTACAATGAAAGCTAACTATGGCTACACCTTC.

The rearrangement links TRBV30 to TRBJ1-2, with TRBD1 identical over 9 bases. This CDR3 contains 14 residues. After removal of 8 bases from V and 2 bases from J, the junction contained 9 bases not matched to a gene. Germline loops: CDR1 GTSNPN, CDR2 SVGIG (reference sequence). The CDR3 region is CAQTRQGVNYGYTF. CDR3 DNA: TGTGCCCAAACCCGACAGGGGGTCAACTATGGCTACACCTTC.

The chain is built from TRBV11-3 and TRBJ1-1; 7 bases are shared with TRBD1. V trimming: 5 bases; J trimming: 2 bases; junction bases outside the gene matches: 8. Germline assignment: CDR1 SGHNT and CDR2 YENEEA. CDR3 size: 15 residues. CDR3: CASSTRGQQNTEAFF. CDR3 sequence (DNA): TGTGCCAGCAGCACAAGGGGACAGCAAAACACTGAAGCTTTCTTT.

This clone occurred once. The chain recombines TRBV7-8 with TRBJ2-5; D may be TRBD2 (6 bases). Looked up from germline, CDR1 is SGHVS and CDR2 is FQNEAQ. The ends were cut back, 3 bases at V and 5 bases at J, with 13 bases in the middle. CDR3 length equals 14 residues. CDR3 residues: CASSLGLAWETQYF. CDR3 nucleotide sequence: TGTGCCAGCAGCTTGGGACTGGCATGGGAGACCCAGTACTTC.

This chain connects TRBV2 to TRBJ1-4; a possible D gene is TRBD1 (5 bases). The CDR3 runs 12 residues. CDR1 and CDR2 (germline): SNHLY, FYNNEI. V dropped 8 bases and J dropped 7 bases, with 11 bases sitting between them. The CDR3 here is CASDSLREKLFF. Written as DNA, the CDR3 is TGTGCCAGCGACAGCCTACGTGAAAAACTGTTTTTT.

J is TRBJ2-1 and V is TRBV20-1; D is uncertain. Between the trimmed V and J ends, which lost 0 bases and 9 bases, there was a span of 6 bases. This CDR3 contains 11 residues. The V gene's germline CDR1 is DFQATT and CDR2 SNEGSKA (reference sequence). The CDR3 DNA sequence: TGCAGTGCTAGAGATTTGGGTGAGCAGTTCTTC. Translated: CSARDLGEQFF.

CDR3 bases: TGTGCCAGCAGCTTAAGAACGAACACTGAAGCTTTCTTT. Encoded protein: CASSLRTNTEAFF. The rearrangement uses TRBV7-7 and TRBJ1-1; D is undetermined. In germline, CDR1 is SSHAT, CDR2 FNYEAQ (reference sequence). This CDR3 comprises 13 residues. The germline V and J ends were trimmed by 2 bases and 1 base, with 5 bases remaining between them.

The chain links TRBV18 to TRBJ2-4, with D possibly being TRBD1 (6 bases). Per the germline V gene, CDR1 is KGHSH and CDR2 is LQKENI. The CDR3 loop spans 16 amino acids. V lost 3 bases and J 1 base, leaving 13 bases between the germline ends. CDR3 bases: TGTGCCAGCTCACCGAATACCCAGGGGGCCAAAAACATTCAGTACTTC. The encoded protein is CASSPNTQGAKNIQYF.

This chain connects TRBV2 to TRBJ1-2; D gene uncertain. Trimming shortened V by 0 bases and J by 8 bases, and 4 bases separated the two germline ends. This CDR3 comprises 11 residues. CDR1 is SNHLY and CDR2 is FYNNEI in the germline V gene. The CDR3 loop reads CASSEAKGYTF. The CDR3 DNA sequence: TGTGCCAGCAGTGAAGCGAAGGGCTACACCTTC.

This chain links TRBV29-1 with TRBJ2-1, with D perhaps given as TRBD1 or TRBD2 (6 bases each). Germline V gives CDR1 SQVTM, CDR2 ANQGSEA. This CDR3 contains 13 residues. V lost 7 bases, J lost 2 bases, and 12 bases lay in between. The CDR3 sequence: CSAQRGAYNEQFF. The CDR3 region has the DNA TGCAGCGCCCAAAGGGGGGCCTACAATGAGCAGTTCTTC.

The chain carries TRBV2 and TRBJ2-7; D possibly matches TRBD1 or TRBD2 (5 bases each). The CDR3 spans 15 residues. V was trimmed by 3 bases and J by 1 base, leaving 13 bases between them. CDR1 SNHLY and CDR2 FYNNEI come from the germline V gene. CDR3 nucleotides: TGTGCCAGCAGTGATTGGGGGACGACTTCCTACGAGCAGTACTTC. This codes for CASSDWGTTSYEQYF.

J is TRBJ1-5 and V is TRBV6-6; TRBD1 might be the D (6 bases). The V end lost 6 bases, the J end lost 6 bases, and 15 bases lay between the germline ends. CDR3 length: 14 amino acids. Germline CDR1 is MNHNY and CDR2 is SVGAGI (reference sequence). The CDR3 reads CASSTTGRGQPQHF. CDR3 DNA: TGTGCCAGCAGCACAACAGGGAGGGGTCAGCCCCAGCATTTT.

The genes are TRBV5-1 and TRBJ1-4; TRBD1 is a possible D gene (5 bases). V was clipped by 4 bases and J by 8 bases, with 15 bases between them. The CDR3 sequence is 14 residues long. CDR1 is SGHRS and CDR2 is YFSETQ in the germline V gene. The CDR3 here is CASSHGLGGEKLFF. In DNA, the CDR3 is TGCGCCAGCAGCCATGGACTCGGGGGAGAAAAACTGTTTTTT.

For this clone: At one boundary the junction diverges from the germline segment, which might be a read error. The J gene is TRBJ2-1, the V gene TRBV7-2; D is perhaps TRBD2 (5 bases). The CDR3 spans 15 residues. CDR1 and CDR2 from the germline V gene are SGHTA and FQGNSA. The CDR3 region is CASRFGVGSYNEQFF. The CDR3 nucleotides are TGTGCCAGCCGCTTCGGGGTAGGCTCCTACAATGAGCAGTTCTTC.